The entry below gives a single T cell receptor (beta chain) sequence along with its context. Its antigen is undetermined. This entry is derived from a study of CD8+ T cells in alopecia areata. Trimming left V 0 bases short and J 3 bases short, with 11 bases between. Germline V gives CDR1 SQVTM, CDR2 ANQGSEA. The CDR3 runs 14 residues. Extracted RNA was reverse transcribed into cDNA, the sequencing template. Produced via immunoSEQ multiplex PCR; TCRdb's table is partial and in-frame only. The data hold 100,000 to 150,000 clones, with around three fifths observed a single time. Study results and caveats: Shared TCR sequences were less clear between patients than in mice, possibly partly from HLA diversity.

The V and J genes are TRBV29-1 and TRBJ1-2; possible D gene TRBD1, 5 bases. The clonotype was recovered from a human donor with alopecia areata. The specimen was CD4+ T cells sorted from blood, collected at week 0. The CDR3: CSVEDLGRHYGYTF. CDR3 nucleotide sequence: TGCAGCGTTGAAGACCTGGGACGACACTATGGCTACACCTTC.